Listed here is a single T cell receptor beta chain. Its antigen is as yet unknown. The sample originates from a study of fetal regulatory T cell absence and autoimmunity. About the study: IPEX patients had exocrine pancreas autoimmunity without clinical diabetes.

Study-wide findings and caveats: Antigen-driven pancreatic autoimmunity before birth in IPEX was inferred from oligoclonal enrichment. Oligoclonal TCR enrichment in pancreas over cord blood reached over 80-fold for some clones.

This CDR3 contains 12 residues. Germline V gene sequence: CDR1 SEHNR, CDR2 FQNEAQ (reference sequence). The V end was cut by 6 bases, the J end by 5 bases, with 10 bases between. TCRdb's copy holds only in-frame clones and misses some; the assay was immunoSEQ multiplex PCR. The sample shows about 95,000 clones, about two thirds of them seen only once. This sequence was found in a male donor with IPEX syndrome. Sequencing was done on a sample of pancreas tissue. This chain connects TRBV7-9 to TRBJ1-1, with TRBD1 as a possible D gene (5 bases). CDR3 DNA: TGTGCCAGCAGGATAGACAGAACTGAAGCTTTCTTT. It yields the protein CASRIDRTEAFF. The full variable domain, its missing parts supplied by reference TRBV7-9 and TRBJ1-1, is DTGVSQNPRHKITKRGQNVTFRCDPISEHNRLYWYRQTLGQGPEFLTYFQNEAQLEKSRLLSDRFSAERPKGSFSTLEIQRTEQGDSAMYLCASRIDRTEAFFGQGTRLTVV.